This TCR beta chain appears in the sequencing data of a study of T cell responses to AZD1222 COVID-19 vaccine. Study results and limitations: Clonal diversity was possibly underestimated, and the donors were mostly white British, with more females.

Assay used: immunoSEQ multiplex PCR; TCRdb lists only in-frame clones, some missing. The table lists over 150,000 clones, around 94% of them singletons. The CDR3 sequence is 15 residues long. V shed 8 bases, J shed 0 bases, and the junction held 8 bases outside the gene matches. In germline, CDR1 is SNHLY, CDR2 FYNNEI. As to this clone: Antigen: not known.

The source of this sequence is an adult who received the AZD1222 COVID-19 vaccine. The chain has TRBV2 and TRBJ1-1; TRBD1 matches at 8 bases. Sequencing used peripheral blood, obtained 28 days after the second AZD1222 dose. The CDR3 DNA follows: TGTGCCAGCTCGTCAGGGGGCGGGATGAACACTGAAGCTTTCTTT. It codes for CASSSGGGMNTEAFF.